This T cell receptor beta chain was identified in a study of blood T cell repertoires in COVID-19 (TCRdb year 2020). Looking at the study overall: Samples from collaborators originated in the United States, Italy and Spain and spanned both the acute and convalescent phases of COVID-19. The material from the prospective study consisted of cDNA or gDNA derived from T cells, B-cell-depleted T cells, or PBMCs. Deeply sampled blood TCRbeta repertoires from subjects exposed to, actively infected with, or recovered from COVID-19 were included in the dataset. The repertoires were made available in a free public database intended to serve as a resource for research on the immune response to SARS-CoV-2. The samples were drawn from two sources: the first 160 participants of the ongoing ImmuneRACE study, and 1,000 to 1,500 subjects contributed by 6 global collaborators. The sample metadata nearly always contained a de-identified subject ID, COVID-19 status, age in years and sex. Where HLA class I and class II types were available, the types were taken from metadata supplied by the sample provider, not from assay-based typing.

CDR1 and CDR2 were assigned from the germline V gene as SGHVS and FNYEAQ. Unmatched junction bases come to 7, with V trimmed by 1 base and J by 4 bases. From the cysteine through the phenylalanine, the CDR3 covers 17 amino acids. The CDR3 DNA has 51 bases and is translated from base 1. What the study reported, not specific to this receptor: Clinical and demographic metadata were provided uncurated, with the amount varying by source and participant.

Another Seattle source contributed samples from volunteer blood donors who had recovered from COVID-19. The collaborating institutions used their own protocols to collect whole blood in K2EDTA tubes. Collaborator samples were shipped for TCRbeta analysis as frozen whole blood, isolated PBMCs, or DNA extracted from either sample type. To note about this clone: Its cognate antigen has yet to be identified. No much larger clone exists at a distance of one base, and base qualities are not known.

TCRbeta CDR3 regions were amplified from genomic DNA by means of the immunoSEQ Assay, a bias-controlled multiplex PCR. The original pipeline was this. Nucleated cell counts per sample were estimated from amplification of reference gene primers within the assay. Sequence reads were collapsed and filtered to measure the absolute abundance of every unique TCRbeta CDR3 rearrangement. For each sample, productive Simpson clonality was calculated by taking the square root of Simpson's diversity index across productive rearrangements. What TCRdb holds here is the immuneACCESS table cut down to in-frame rearrangements. Part of the clones is not present; checked against another copy, under half of the missing clones reflect an unresolved V gene, and the others are unexplained. V, J and clone size reflect that table, while D and trimming were determined from the DNA. The sample table holds 240,000 or so clones, of which around 90% were seen once. The ten top clones hold 0.9% to 1% of the sample.

Sequenced: peripheral blood. The source is a woman in her forties who had recovered from COVID-19. The rearrangement combines TRBV7-6 with TRBJ2-3, with 11 bases matching TRBD2. The CDR3 reads as follows: CASSLVPLAGGPDTQYF. DNA sequence: TGTGCCAGCAGCTTAGTCCCGCTAGCGGGAGGCCCAGATACGCAGTATTTT.